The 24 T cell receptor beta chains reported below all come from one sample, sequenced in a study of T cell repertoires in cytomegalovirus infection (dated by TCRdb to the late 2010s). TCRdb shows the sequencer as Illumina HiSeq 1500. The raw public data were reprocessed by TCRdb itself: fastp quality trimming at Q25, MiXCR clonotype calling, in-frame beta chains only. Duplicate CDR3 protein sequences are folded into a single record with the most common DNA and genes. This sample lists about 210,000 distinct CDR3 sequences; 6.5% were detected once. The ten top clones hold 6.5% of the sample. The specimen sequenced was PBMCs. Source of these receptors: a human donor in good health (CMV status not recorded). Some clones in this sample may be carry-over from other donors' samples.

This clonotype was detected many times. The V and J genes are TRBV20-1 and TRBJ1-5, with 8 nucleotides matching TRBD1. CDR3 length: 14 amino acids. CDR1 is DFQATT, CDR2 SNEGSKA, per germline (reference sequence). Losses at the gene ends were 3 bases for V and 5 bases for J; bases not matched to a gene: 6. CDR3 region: CSARAGQDHQPQHF. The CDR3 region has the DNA TGCAGTGCTAGGGCGGGACAGGACCATCAGCCCCAGCATTTT.

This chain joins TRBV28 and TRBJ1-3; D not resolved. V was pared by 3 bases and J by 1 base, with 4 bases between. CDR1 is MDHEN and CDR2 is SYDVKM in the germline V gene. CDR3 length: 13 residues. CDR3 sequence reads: CASSFGSGNTIYF. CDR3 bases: TGTGCCAGCAGTTTCGGGTCTGGAAACACCATATATTTT.

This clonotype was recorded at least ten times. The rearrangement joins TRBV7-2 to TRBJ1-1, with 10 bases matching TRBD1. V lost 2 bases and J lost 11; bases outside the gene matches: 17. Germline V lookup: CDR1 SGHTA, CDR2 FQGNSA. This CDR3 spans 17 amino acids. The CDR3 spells CASSLSPGQGSGRMAFF. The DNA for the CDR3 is TGTGCCAGCAGCTTAAGTCCGGGACAGGGGTCCGGAAGAATGGCTTTCTTT.

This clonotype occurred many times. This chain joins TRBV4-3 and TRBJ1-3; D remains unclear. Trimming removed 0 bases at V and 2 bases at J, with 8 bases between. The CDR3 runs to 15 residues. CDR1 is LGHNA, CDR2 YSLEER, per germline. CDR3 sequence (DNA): TGCGCCAGCAGCCAAGAATCCTGGACTGGAAACACCATATATTTT. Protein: CASSQESWTGNTIYF.

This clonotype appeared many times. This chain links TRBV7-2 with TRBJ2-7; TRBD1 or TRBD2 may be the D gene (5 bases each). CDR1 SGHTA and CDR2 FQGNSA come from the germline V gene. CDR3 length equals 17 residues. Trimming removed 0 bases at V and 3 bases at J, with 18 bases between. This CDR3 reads CASSLAGLWGTSYEQYF. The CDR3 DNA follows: TGTGCCAGCAGCTTAGCTGGTTTATGGGGGACCAGCTACGAGCAGTACTTC.

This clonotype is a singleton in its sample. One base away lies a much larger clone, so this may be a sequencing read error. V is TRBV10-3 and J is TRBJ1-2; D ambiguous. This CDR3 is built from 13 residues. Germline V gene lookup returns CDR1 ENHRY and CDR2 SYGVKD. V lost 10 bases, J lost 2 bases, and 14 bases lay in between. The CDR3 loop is CATTGRSNYGYTF. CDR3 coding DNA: TGTGCCACCACCGGACGGTCCAACTATGGCTACACCTTC.

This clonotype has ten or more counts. CDR3 amino acids: CASIDSGSSYNEQFF. CDR3 sequence (DNA): TGTGCCAGCATCGATTCAGGGAGCTCCTACAATGAGCAGTTCTTC. The chain uses TRBV11-2 and TRBJ2-1; D is possibly TRBD1 or TRBD2 (5 bases each). This CDR3 has 15 amino acids. The germline CDR1 and CDR2 sequences are SGHAT and FQNNGV. Between the trimmed V and J ends, which lost 7 bases and 0 bases, there was a span of 13 bases.

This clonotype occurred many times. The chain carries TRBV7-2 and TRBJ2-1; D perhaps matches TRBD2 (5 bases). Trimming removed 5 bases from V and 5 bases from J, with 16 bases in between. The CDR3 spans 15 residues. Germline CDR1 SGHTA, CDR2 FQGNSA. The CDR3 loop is CASSPSRVLDNEQFF. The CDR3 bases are TGTGCCAGCAGCCCGTCGCGGGTACTAGACAATGAGCAGTTCTTC.

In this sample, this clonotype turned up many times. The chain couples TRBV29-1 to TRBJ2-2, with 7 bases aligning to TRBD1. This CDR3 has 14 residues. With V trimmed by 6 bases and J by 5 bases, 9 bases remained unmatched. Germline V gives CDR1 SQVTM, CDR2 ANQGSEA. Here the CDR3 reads CSVPGQALTGELFF. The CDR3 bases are TGCAGCGTGCCAGGACAGGCTTTAACCGGGGAGCTGTTTTTT.

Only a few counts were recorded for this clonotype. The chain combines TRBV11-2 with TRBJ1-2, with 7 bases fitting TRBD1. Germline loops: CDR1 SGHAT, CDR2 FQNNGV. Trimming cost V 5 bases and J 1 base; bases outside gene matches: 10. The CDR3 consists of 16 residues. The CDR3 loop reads CASSGSPGQLNYGYTF. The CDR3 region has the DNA TGTGCCAGCAGCGGCTCCCCGGGACAGCTTAACTATGGCTACACCTTC. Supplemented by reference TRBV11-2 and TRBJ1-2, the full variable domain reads EAGVAQSPRYKIIEKRQSVAFWCNPISGHATLYWYQQILGQGPKLLIQFQNNGVVDDSQLPKDRFSAERLKGVDSTLKIQPAKLEDSAVYLCASSGSPGQLNYGYTFGSGTRLTVV.

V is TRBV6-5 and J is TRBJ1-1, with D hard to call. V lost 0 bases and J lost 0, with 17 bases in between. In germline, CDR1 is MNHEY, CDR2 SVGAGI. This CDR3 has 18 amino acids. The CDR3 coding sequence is TGTGCCAGCAGTTACTCGGCGATTACCACCATCATGAACACTGAAGCTTTCTTT. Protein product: CASSYSAITTIMNTEAFF.

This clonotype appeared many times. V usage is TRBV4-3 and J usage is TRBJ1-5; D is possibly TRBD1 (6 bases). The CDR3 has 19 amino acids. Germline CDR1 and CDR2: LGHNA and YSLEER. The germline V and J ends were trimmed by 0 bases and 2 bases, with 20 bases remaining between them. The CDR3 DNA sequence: TGCGCCAGCAGCCAAGACACTGGGGGGCGCGGATCGGGCAATCAGCCCCAGCATTTT. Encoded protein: CASSQDTGGRGSGNQPQHF.

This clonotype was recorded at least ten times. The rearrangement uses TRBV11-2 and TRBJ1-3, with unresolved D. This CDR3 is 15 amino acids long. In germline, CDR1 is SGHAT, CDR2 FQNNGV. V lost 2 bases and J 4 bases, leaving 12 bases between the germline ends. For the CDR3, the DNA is TGTGCCAGCAGCTTAAGAGGGAGCGGCGGAAACACCATATATTTT. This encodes CASSLRGSGGNTIYF.

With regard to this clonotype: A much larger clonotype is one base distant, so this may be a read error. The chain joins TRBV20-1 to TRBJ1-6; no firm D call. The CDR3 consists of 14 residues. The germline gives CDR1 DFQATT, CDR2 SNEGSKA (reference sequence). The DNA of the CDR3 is TGCGGTGCCCGGGATATCTCCTATAATTCACCCCTCCACTTT. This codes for CGARDISYNSPLHF.

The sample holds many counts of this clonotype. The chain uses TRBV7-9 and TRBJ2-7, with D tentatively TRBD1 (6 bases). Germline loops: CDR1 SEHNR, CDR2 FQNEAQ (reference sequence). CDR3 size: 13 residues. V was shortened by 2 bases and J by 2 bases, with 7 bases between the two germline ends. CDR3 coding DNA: TGTGCCAGCAGCTTACCAGGGGCCTACGAGCAGTACTTC. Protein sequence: CASSLPGAYEQYF. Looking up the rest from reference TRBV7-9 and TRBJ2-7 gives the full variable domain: DTGVSQNPRHKITKRGQNVTFRCDPISEHNRLYWYRQTLGQGPEFLTYFQNEAQLEKSRLLSDRFSAERPKGSFSTLEIQRTEQGDSAMYLCASSLPGAYEQYFGPGTRLTVT.

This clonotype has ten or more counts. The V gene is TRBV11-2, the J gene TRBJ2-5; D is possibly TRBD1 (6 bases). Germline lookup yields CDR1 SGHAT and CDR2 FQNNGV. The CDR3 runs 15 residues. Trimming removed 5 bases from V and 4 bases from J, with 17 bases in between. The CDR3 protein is CASSPGTSGRETQYF. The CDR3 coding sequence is TGTGCCAGCAGCCCCGGGACATCCGGACGAGAGACCCAGTACTTC.

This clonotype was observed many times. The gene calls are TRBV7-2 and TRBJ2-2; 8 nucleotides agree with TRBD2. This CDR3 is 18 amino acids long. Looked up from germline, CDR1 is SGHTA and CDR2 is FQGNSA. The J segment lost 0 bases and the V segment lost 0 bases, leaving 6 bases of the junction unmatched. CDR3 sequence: CASSLAGGGLSNTGELFF. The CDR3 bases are TGTGCCAGCAGCTTAGCCGGCGGGGGGCTATCGAACACCGGGGAGCTGTTTTTT. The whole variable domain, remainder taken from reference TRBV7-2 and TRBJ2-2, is GAGVSQSPSNKVTEKGKDVELRCDPISGHTALYWYRQSLGQGLEFLIYFQGNSAPDKSGLPSDRFSAERTGGSVSTLTIQRTQQEDSAVYLCASSLAGGGLSNTGELFFGEGSRLTVL.

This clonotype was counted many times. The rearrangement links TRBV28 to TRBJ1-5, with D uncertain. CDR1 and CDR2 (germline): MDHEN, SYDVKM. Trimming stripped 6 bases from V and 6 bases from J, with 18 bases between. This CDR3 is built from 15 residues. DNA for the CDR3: TGTGCCAGCAGACCAAACACTCAACCGGGTCAGCCCCAGCATTTT. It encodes CASRPNTQPGQPQHF.

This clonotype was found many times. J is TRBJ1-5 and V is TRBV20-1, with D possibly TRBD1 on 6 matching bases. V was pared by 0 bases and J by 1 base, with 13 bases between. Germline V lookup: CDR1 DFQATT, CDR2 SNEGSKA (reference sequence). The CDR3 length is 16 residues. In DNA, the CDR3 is TGCAGTGCTAGAGACCCCGGGGGCGGCAGCAATCAGCCCCAGCATTTT. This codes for CSARDPGGGSNQPQHF.

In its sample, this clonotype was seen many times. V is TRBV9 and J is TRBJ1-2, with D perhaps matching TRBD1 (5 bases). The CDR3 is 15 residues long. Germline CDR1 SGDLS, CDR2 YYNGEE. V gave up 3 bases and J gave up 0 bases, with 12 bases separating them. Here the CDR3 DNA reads TGTGCCAGCAGCGACCGGGACCAGGCTAACTATGGCTACACCTTC. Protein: CASSDRDQANYGYTF.

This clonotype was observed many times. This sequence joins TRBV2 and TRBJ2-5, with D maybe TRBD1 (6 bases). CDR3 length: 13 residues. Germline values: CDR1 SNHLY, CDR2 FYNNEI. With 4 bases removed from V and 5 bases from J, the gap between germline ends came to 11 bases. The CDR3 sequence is CASSGQVRETQYF. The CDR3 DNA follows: TGTGCCAGCAGTGGACAGGTTCGGGAGACCCAGTACTTC.

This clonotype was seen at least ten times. The CDR3 is CASGFRNTEAFF. The CDR3 DNA sequence: TGTGCTAGTGGTTTTCGGAACACTGAAGCTTTCTTT. The chain employs TRBV12-5 and TRBJ1-1, with D unclear. Trimming took 3 bases from V and 1 from J, leaving 3 bases between them. CDR3 length equals 12 residues. Germline V lookup: CDR1 LGHNT, CDR2 FRNRAP.

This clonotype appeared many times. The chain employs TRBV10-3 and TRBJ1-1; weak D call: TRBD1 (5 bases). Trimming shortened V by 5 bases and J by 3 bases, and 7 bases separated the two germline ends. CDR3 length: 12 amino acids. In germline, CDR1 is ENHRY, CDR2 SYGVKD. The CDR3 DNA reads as TGTGCCATCAGTACGACAGACACTGAAGCTTTCTTT. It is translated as CAISTTDTEAFF.

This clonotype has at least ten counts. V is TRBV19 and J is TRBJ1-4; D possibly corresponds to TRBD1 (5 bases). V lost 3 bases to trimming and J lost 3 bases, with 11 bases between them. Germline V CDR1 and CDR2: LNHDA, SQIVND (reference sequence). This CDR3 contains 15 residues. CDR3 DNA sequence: TGTGCCAGTAGTATCCGGGTACAGGCTAATGAAAAACTGTTTTTT. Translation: CASSIRVQANEKLFF.